The present TCR beta chain was sequenced within a study of blood T cell repertoires in COVID-19. Study in general: The United States, Italy and Spain provided the acute and convalescent COVID-19 samples.

The V gene's germline CDR1 is SGHKS and CDR2 YYEKEE (reference sequence). This CDR3 is 16 amino acids long. V shed 4 bases, J shed 0 bases, and the junction held 8 bases outside the gene matches. In the original analysis: From reference gene primer amplification, estimates of nucleated cell counts were derived. The assay was immunoSEQ multiplex PCR, and TCRdb's table has in-frame clones only and misses some. V and J calls and clone size are copied from that table; D and trimming were computed from the DNA. The sample yields about 210,000 clones, 70% to 90% seen once. The chain recombines TRBV5-5 with TRBJ1-1, with TRBD1 matching over 8 bases. Sequences were obtained from peripheral blood. This receptor was taken from a human donor in a cohort sampled during active COVID-19. The CDR3 sequence is CASSRTGQYLNTEAFF. CDR3 DNA sequence: TGTGCCAGCAGCCGGACAGGGCAGTACTTGAACACTGAAGCTTTCTTT.